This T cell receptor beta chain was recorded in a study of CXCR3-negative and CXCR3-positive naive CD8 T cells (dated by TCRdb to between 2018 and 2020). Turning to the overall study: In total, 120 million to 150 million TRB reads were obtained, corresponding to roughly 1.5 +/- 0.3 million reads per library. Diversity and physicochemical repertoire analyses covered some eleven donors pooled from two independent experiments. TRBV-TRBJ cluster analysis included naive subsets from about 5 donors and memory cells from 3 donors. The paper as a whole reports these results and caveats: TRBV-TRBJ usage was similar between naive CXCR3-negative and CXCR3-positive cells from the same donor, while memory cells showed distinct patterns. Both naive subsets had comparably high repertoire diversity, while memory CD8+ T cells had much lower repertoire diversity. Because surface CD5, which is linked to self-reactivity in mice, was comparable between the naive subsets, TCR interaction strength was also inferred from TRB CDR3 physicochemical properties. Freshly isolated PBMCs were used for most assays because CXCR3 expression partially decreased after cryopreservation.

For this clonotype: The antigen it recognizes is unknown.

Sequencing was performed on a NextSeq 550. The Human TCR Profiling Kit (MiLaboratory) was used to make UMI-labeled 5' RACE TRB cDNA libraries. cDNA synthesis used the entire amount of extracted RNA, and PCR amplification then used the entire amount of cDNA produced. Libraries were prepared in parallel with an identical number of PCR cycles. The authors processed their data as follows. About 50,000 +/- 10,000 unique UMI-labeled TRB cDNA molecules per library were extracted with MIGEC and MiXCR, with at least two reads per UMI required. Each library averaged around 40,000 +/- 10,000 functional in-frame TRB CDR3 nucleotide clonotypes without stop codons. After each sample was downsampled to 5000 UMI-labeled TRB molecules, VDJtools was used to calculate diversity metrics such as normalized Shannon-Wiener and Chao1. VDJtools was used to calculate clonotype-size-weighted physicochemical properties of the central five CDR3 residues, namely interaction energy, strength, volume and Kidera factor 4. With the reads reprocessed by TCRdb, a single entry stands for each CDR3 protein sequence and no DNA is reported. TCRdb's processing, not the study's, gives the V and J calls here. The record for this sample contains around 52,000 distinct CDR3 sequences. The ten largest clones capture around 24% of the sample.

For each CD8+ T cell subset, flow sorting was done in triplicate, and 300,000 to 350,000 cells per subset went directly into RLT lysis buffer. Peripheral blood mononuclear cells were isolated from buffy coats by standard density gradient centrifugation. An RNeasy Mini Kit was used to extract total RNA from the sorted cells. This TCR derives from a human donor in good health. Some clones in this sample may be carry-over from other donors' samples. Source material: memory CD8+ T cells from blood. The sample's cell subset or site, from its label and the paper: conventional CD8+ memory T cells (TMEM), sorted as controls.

The CDR3 region reads CASSSNGWGNTEAFF. The receptor chain draws on TRBV27 and TRBJ1-1. The CDR3, from cysteine to phenylalanine, totals 15 residues. The DNA is not on file. CDR1 MNHEY and CDR2 SMNVEV were looked up in the germline V gene (reference sequence).